The source of this T cell receptor (beta chain) is a study of cytomegalovirus exposure and HLA in healthy donors. General study findings and limits: From TCR beta sequences, most subjects' HLA-A and HLA-B alleles were reportedly predicted accurately.

As concerns this clone: The antigen is undetermined.

The PCR contained 60 Vbeta and 13 Jbeta primers. Data came from immunoSEQ multiplex PCR; TCRdb stores just in-frame clones and leaves some out. The sample lists approximately 140,000 clones, approximately 84% occurring once. Germline values: CDR1 SNHLY, CDR2 FYNNEI. This CDR3 has 19 amino acids. V lost 3 bases, J lost 8 bases, and 17 bases stayed unmatched. The chain is built from TRBV2 and TRBJ2-1; 12 bases are a match to TRBD2. Sequenced sample: PBMCs. This TCR was recovered from a boy aged 2-9 years in good health and CMV-seronegative. Here the CDR3 DNA reads TGTGCCAGCAGTGATTTCCCCGTTCTAGCGGGAGGGGAAGACGATGAGCAGTTCTTC. It is translated as CASSDFPVLAGGEDDEQFF.